These 14 T cell receptor beta chains were sequenced from one sample in a study of blood T cell repertoires in COVID-19. Sequencing was performed with immunoSEQ multiplex PCR; in TCRdb, only in-frame clones are kept and a portion is missing. The table records some 360,000 clones, approximately 89% of them present only once. The sequenced material came from peripheral blood. These receptors were collected from a woman aged 60-75 years with COVID-19, enrolled during active disease.

The J gene is TRBJ2-7, the V gene TRBV18; 8 positions match TRBD2. V lost 2 bases to trimming and J lost 0 bases; unmatched junction nucleotides: 3. There are 15 residues in the CDR3. Per germline, CDR1 KGHSH and CDR2 LQKENI. The CDR3 nucleotides are TGTGCCAGCTCACCAGGCGGGGGGTACTCCTACGAGCAGTACTTC. Amino acids: CASSPGGGYSYEQYF.

This chain links TRBV6-5 with TRBJ1-4; 7 bases agree with TRBD1. V dropped 5 bases and J dropped 8; count of bases not matched to a gene: 8. The CDR3 is made up of 14 amino acids. The germline gives CDR1 MNHEY, CDR2 SVGAGI. In DNA form, the CDR3 reads TGTGCCAGCAGTCCCGGGACAGTTAGAGAAAAACTGTTTTTT. Its protein product is CASSPGTVREKLFF.

This clone was seen a single time. This sequence joins TRBV28 and TRBJ1-3; 9 bases line up with TRBD1. V shed 1 base, J shed 2 bases, and the junction held 6 bases outside the gene matches. From germline, CDR1 is MDHEN and CDR2 SYDVKM. The CDR3 loop spans 17 amino acids. Written as DNA, the CDR3 is TGTGCCAGCAGTTTATTAGGCCGGGACAGGGCTGGAAACACCATATATTTT. This encodes CASSLLGRDRAGNTIYF.

The chain recombines TRBV19 with TRBJ1-2; maybe TRBD1 (6 bases). This CDR3 has 15 amino acids. V lost 5 bases and J lost 0, with 13 bases in between. CDR1 is LNHDA and CDR2 is SQIVND in the germline V gene (reference sequence). CDR3 protein: CASSPGHHPNYGYTF. The DNA of the CDR3 is TGTGCCAGTAGTCCGGGACATCATCCTAACTATGGCTACACCTTC. The full variable domain, rest sourced from reference TRBV19 and TRBJ1-2, is DGGITQSPKYLFRKEGQNVTLSCEQNLNHDAMYWYRQDPGQGLRLIYYSQIVNDFQKGDIAEGYSVSREKKESFPLTVTSAQKNPTAFYLCASSPGHHPNYGYTFGSGTRLTVV.

In DNA form, the CDR3 reads TGTGCCAGCAGCTACCACAGGTCCCCCGCCGATGAAGCTTTCTTT. This gives the protein CASSYHRSPADEAFF. The gene calls are TRBV11-1 and TRBJ1-1, with D possibly matching TRBD1 (5 bases). Trimming stripped 4 bases from V and 7 bases from J, with 19 bases between. Germline lookup yields CDR1 SGHAT and CDR2 FQDESV (reference sequence). The CDR3 has 15 residues.

This chain connects TRBV6-4 to TRBJ2-3, with TRBD2 matching over 13 bases. V was clipped by 6 bases and J by 4 bases; unmatched bases: 7. Per germline, CDR1 MRHNA and CDR2 SNTAGT. The CDR3 is made up of 16 amino acids. CDR3 sequence (DNA): TGTGCCAGCAGCCCCGGGACTAGCGGGGTGTCAGATACGCAGTATTTT. It specifies CASSPGTSGVSDTQYF.

In the case of this clone: This specimen includes other DNA sequences encoding the same CDR3. This sequence joins TRBV6-5 and TRBJ1-1; no definite D call. Trimming left V 6 bases short and J 2 bases short, with 4 bases between. The CDR3 totals 11 residues. CDR1 is MNHEY, CDR2 SVGAGI, per germline. The CDR3 DNA is TGTGCCAGCAGATTAAACACTGAAGCTTTCTTT. Translated, it gives CASRLNTEAFF.

This chain joins TRBV9 and TRBJ2-5; the match to TRBD1 covers 12 bases. Germline V lookup: CDR1 SGDLS, CDR2 YYNGEE. The CDR3 runs 16 residues. V gave up 2 bases and J gave up 1 base; unmatched junction bases: 3. For the CDR3, the DNA is TGTGCCAGCAGCGTCCGGGACAGGGGGCTCCAAGAGACCCAGTACTTC. It encodes CASSVRDRGLQETQYF.

The gene calls are TRBV19 and TRBJ1-2; 8 positions agree with TRBD1. V lost 1 base, J lost 8 bases, and 3 bases stayed unmatched. This CDR3 region has 13 residues. CDR1 and CDR2 (germline): LNHDA, SQIVND (reference sequence). In DNA form, the CDR3 reads TGTGCCAGTAGTATAGGACAGGGGAGAGGCTACACCTTC. Its protein is CASSIGQGRGYTF.

This clone came up once. The gene calls are TRBV11-2 and TRBJ1-1, with D possibly TRBD1 on 6 matching bases. The CDR3 contains 16 residues. Trimming pared 2 bases from V and 3 bases from J, leaving 16 bases between. Germline V CDR1 and CDR2: SGHAT, FQNNGV. The CDR3 DNA reads TGTGCCAGCAGCTTACCGCGAACAGGGAAACACACTGAAGCTTTCTTT. Translated: CASSLPRTGKHTEAFF.

This clone was counted a single time. This chain connects TRBV19 to TRBJ1-1; D is uncertain. Deletions cut 2 bases from V and 4 bases from J, with 17 bases between. The CDR3 is made up of 16 amino acids. Germline V gene sequence: CDR1 LNHDA, CDR2 SQIVND (reference sequence). The CDR3 region is CASSIRTPGGFTEAFF. The CDR3 bases are TGTGCCAGTAGTATACGGACCCCGGGAGGGTTCACTGAAGCTTTCTTT. Drawing the rest from reference TRBV19 and TRBJ1-1, the complete variable domain is DGGITQSPKYLFRKEGQNVTLSCEQNLNHDAMYWYRQDPGQGLRLIYYSQIVNDFQKGDIAEGYSVSREKKESFPLTVTSAQKNPTAFYLCASSIRTPGGFTEAFFGQGTRLTVV.

This chain uses TRBV18 with TRBJ1-1; 8 nucleotides line up with TRBD1. CDR3 length: 15 amino acids. J lost 4 bases, V lost 2 bases, and 6 bases had no gene match. Germline V CDR1 and CDR2: KGHSH, LQKENI. CDR3 sequence reads: CASSPGVDRGTEAFF. The DNA of the CDR3 is TGTGCCAGCTCACCAGGGGTCGACAGGGGCACTGAAGCTTTCTTT.

The CDR3: CASSHDSNYGYTF. In DNA, the CDR3 is TGTGCCAGCAGCCACGACAGTAACTATGGCTACACCTTC. The rearrangement joins TRBV5-6 to TRBJ1-2; possibly TRBD1 for D (5 bases). The CDR3 totals 13 residues. V gave up 4 bases and J gave up 1 base, with 8 bases separating them. Germline-derived CDR1 and CDR2 are SGHDT and YYEEEE.

The chain is built from TRBV19 and TRBJ2-4, with 8 bases that match TRBD2. Trimming took 5 bases from V and 0 from J; bases not matched to a gene: 9. The CDR3 spans 17 residues. Per germline, CDR1 LNHDA and CDR2 SQIVND (reference sequence). The CDR3 is CASSPGGQFLAKNIQYF. CDR3 DNA sequence: TGTGCCAGTAGTCCGGGAGGGCAGTTTTTAGCCAAAAACATTCAGTACTTC.